This TCR beta chain was identified in a study of a mutant IDH1 vaccine in newly diagnosed glioma. Study-wide points: Of the patients, more than 80% had vaccine-induced immune responses. Pseudoprogression seemed unlinked to shifts in top peripheral T cell clonotypes.

On this clone: Its antigen is unidentified.

This CDR3 is 18 amino acids long. Germline CDR1 and CDR2: SGHVS and FNYEAQ. The V and J ends lost 1 base and 0 bases, in that order; junction bases with no gene match: 4. Produced via immunoSEQ multiplex PCR; TCRdb's table is partial and in-frame only. The profile shows 65,000 to 70,000 clones, 80% to 90% of them singletons. Time point indicated: baseline, week 1 (first vaccination visit). As for treatment: pre-vaccination baseline after standard-of-care therapy. The sequence was obtained from a man aged 30 to 45 with glioma. The sample was PBMCs, taken from a glioma patient treated with radiotherapy, temozolomide or both. V usage is TRBV7-6 and J usage is TRBJ2-2; the match to TRBD2 covers 11 bases. The CDR3 nucleotides read TGTGCCAGCAGCTTAGTGGCTAGCGGGGGGTCGAACACCGGGGAGCTGTTTTTT. It encodes CASSLVASGGSNTGELFF.